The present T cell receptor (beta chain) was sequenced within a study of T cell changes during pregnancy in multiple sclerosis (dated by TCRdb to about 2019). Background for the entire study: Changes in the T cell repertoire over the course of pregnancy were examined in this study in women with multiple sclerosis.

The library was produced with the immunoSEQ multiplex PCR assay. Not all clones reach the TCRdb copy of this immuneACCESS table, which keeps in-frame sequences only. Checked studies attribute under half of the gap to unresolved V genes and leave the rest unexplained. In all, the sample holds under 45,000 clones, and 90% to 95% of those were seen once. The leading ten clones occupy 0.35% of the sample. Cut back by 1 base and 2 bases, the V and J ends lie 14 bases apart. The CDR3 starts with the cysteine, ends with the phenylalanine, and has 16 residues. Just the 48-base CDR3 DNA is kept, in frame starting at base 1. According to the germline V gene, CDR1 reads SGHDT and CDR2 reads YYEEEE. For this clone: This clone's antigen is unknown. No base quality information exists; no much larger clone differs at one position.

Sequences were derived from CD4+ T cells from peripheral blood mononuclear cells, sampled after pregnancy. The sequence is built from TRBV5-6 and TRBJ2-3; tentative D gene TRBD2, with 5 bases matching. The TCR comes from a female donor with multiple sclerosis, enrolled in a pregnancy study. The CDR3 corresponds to CASSLYPERFTDTQYF. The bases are TGTGCCAGCAGCTTGTATCCTGAGCGGTTCACAGATACGCAGTATTTT.